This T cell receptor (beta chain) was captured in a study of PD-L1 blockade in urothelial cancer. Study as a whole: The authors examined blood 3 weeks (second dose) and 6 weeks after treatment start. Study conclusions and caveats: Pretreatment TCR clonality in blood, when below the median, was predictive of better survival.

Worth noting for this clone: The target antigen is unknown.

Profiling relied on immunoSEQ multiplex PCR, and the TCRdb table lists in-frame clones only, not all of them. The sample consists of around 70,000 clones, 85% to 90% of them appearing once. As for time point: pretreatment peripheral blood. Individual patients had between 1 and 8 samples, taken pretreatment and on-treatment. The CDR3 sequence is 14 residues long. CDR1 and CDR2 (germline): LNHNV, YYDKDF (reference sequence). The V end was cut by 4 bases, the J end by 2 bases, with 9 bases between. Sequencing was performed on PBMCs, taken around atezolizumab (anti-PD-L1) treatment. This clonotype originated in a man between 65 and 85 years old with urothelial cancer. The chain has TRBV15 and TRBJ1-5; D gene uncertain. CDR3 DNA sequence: TGTGCCACCAGCAAGGGCGGGGGCAATCAGCCCCAGCATTTT. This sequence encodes CATSKGGGNQPQHF.